This entry lists 10 T cell receptor beta chains sequenced from one sample in a study of cytomegalovirus exposure and HLA in healthy donors. PCR employed 60 Vbeta and 13 Jbeta primers. The method was immunoSEQ multiplex PCR; TCRdb's version includes in-frame clones alone and lacks a portion of them. The sample has 90,000 to 150,000 clones, roughly four fifths seen once. Sequencing was done on a sample of PBMCs. Receptor source: a woman aged 25 to 39 in good health and CMV-seropositive.

This clone occurred once. The rearrangement joins TRBV7-6 to TRBJ1-6; no reliable D call. Deletions cut 5 bases from V and 0 bases from J, with 8 bases between. CDR1 and CDR2 from the germline V gene are SGHVS and FNYEAQ. CDR3 size: 15 residues. CDR3 loop: CASSPVSSYNSPLHF. The CDR3 DNA follows: TGTGCCAGCAGCCCCGTGAGCTCCTATAATTCACCCCTCCACTTT.

This chain's CDR3 is CASSYSGGPRNPGYTF. CDR3 sequence (DNA): TGTGCCAGCAGTTACTCCGGCGGGCCGCGGAATCCGGGCTACACCTTC. V and J are TRBV6-5 and TRBJ1-2, with D hard to call. CDR1 and CDR2 from the germline V gene are MNHEY and SVGAGI. V was trimmed by 0 bases and J by 8 bases, leaving 19 bases between them. The CDR3 loop spans 16 amino acids.

V gene TRBV6-6 combines with J gene TRBJ1-5, with no clear D. V was cut by 5 bases and J by 0 bases, with 14 bases left in between. The CDR3 loop spans 16 amino acids. CDR1 is MNHNY, CDR2 SVGAGI, per germline (reference sequence). CDR3 amino acids: CASSKRGQHSNQPQHF. CDR3 in DNA: TGTGCCAGCAGTAAACGAGGGCAGCATAGCAATCAGCCCCAGCATTTT.

The genes are TRBV6-4 and TRBJ1-6; TRBD1 agrees at 8 bases. V gave up 6 bases and J gave up 12 bases; unmatched junction bases: 10. This CDR3 has 14 residues. Germline CDR1 reads MRHNA; CDR2 reads SNTAGT. The CDR3 DNA follows: TGTGCCAGCAGCCCGACAGGGGTCGAAATACCCCTCCACTTT. Translating gives CASSPTGVEIPLHF.

J is TRBJ2-5 and V is TRBV7-9; 7 nucleotides agree with TRBD1. Germline-derived CDR1 and CDR2 are SEHNR and FQNEAQ (reference sequence). The V gene end was trimmed by 3 bases and the J gene end by 4 bases; junction bases not matched to a gene: 2. CDR3 length: 13 amino acids. The CDR3 spells CASSFGQVETQYF. CDR3 DNA sequence: TGTGCCAGCAGCTTCGGACAGGTAGAGACCCAGTACTTC.

The genes are TRBV29-1 and TRBJ2-5, with D possibly TRBD2 on 5 matching bases. Trimming removed 7 bases from V and 5 bases from J, with 23 bases in between. Germline V CDR1 and CDR2: SQVTM, ANQGSEA. The CDR3 spans 15 residues. The CDR3 is CSGKKLNGVFETQYF. The CDR3 DNA reads as TGCAGCGGCAAGAAACTAAACGGGGTTTTCGAGACCCAGTACTTC.

The chain has TRBV19 and TRBJ1-2; D might be TRBD1 (5 bases). Trimming took 2 bases from V and 0 from J, leaving 25 bases between them. CDR3 size: 20 residues. Germline CDR1 and CDR2: LNHDA and SQIVND (reference sequence). In DNA, the CDR3 is TGTGCCAGTAGTATACGCCCCCGGGGGGAGACCTGGGGAGCTAACTATGGCTACACCTTC. It translates to CASSIRPRGETWGANYGYTF.

The gene calls are TRBV28 and TRBJ1-5, with D possibly matching TRBD1 (6 bases). The CDR3 runs to 16 residues. Germline CDR1 reads MDHEN; CDR2 reads SYDVKM. V was trimmed by 6 bases and J by 0 bases, leaving 15 bases between them. CDR3 region: CASSMRQVYSNQPQHF. The DNA of the CDR3 is TGTGCCAGCAGCATGCGACAGGTCTATAGCAATCAGCCCCAGCATTTT. Complete variable domain (other parts from reference TRBV28 and TRBJ1-5): DVKVTQSSRYLVKRTGEKVFLECVQDMDHENMFWYRQDPGLGLRLIYFSYDVKMKEKGDIPEGYSVSREKKERFSLILESASTNQTSMYLCASSMRQVYSNQPQHFGDGTRLSIL.

The chain employs TRBV28 and TRBJ2-7; D perhaps matches TRBD2 (5 bases). The germline V and J ends were trimmed by 6 bases and 7 bases, with 19 bases remaining between them. The CDR3 consists of 14 residues. Germline values: CDR1 MDHEN, CDR2 SYDVKM. The DNA of the CDR3 is TGTGCCAGCAGGGTCGTGGGAGACCGCGCGGAGCAGTACTTC. Residues: CASRVVGDRAEQYF.

This clone has a single count. The V gene is TRBV27, the J gene TRBJ2-7; 8 positions agree with TRBD1. V was clipped by 5 bases and J by 3 bases; unmatched bases: 12. The CDR3 is 16 amino acids. The germline gives CDR1 MNHEY, CDR2 SMNVEV (reference sequence). Here the CDR3 reads CASSQAPGTGHYEQYF. The CDR3 DNA sequence: TGTGCCAGCAGTCAAGCTCCCGGGACAGGACACTACGAGCAGTACTTC.